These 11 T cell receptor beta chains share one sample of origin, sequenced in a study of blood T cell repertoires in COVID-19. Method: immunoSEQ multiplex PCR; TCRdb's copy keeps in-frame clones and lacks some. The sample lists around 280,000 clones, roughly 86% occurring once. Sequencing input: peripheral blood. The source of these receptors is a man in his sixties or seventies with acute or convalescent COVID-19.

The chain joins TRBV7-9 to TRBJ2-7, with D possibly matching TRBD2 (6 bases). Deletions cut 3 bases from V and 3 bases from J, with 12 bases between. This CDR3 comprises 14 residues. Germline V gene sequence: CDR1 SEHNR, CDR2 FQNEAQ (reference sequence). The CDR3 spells CASSLGGRFYEQYF. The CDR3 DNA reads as TGTGCCAGCAGCTTGGGGGGACGGTTCTACGAGCAGTACTTC.

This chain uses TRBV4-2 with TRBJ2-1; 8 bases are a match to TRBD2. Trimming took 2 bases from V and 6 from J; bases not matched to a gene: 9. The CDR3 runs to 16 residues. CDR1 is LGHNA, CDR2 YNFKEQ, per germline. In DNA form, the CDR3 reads TGTGCCAGCAGCCAATTGAGCGGGAGAAGAGTCAATGAGCAGTTCTTC. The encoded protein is CASSQLSGRRVNEQFF.

The CDR3 DNA reads as TGTGCCATCCGGAGTGACAGGGACGGCACTGAAGCTTTCTTT. It yields the protein CAIRSDRDGTEAFF. This chain joins TRBV10-3 and TRBJ1-1; 7 bases are a match to TRBD1. Germline V lookup: CDR1 ENHRY, CDR2 SYGVKD. With 8 bases clipped from V and 4 bases from J, the junction kept 10 bases outside the gene matches. The CDR3 runs to 14 residues.

CDR3 amino acids: CASSWGPINQPQHF. DNA of the CDR3: TGTGCCAGCAGCTGGGGCCCTATCAATCAGCCCCAGCATTTT. This chain connects TRBV7-2 to TRBJ1-5; D might be TRBD1 (5 bases). V was shortened by 4 bases and J by 3 bases, with 10 bases between the two germline ends. Germline CDR1 is SGHTA and CDR2 is FQGNSA. The CDR3 totals 14 residues.

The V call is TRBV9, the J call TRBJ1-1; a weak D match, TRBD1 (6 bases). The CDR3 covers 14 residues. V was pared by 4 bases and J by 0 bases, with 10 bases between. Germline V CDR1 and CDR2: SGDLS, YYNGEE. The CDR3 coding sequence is TGTGCCAGCAGCCCTACAGGGTTGAACACTGAAGCTTTCTTT. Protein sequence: CASSPTGLNTEAFF.

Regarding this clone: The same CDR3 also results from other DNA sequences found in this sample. CDR3 in amino acids: CASSLGQSYGYTF. CDR3 sequence (DNA): TGTGCCAGCAGTTTAGGTCAGTCCTATGGCTACACCTTC. The J gene is TRBJ1-2, the V gene TRBV28; D gene unclear. Germline V gene lookup returns CDR1 MDHEN and CDR2 SYDVKM. V gave up 2 bases and J gave up 4 bases, with 8 bases separating them. The CDR3 totals 13 residues.

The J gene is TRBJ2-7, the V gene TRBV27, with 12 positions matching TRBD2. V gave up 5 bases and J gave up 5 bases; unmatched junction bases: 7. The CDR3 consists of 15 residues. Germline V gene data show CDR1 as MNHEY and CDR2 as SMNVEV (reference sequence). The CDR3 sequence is CASSRTSGKSHEQYF. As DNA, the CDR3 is TGTGCCAGCAGTCGGACTAGCGGGAAGTCCCACGAGCAGTACTTC.

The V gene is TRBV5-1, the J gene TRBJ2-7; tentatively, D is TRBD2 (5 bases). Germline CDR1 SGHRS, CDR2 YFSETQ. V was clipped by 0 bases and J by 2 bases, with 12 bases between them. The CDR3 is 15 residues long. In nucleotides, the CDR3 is TGCGCCAGCAGCTTGGGGGCTAGCCGGACCTACGAGCAGTACTTC. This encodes CASSLGASRTYEQYF.

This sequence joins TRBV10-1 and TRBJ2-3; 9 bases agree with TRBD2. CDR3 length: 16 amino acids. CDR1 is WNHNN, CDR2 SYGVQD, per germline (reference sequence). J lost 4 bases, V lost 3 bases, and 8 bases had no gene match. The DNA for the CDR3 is TGCGCCAGCAGTGATGTAGGTAGCGGGAGATCAGATACGCAGTATTTT. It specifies CASSDVGSGRSDTQYF.

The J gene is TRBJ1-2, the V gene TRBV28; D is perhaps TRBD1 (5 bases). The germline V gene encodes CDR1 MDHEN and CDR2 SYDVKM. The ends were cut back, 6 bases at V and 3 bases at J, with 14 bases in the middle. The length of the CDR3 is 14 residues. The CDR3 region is CASRGQGSHYGYTF. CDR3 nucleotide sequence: TGTGCCAGCAGGGGCCAGGGCAGTCACTATGGCTACACCTTC.

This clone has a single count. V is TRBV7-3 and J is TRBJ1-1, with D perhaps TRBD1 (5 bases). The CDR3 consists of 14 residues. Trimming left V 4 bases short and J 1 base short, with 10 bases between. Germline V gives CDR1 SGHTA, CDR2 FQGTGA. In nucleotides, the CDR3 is TGTGCCAGCAGCTCGGACACAGGGAACACTGAAGCTTTCTTT. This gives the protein CASSSDTGNTEAFF.